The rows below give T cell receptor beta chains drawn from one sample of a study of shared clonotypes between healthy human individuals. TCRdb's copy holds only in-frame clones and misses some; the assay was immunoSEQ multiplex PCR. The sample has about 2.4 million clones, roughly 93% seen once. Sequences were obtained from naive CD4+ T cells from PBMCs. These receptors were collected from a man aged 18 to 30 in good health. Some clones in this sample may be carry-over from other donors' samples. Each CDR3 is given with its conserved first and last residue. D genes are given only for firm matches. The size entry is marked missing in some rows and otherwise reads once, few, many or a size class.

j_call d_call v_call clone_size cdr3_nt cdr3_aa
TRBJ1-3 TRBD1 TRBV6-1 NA TGTGCCAGCAGCCCGGACAGGGGTGGAAACACCATATATTTT CASSPDRGGNTIYF
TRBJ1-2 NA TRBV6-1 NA TGTGCCAGCAGTGAAGTAGGAGTCGGCTACACCTTC CASSEVGVGYTF
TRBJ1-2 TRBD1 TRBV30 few TGTGCCTGGAACCAACAGGGGTCGGGCTACACCTTC CAWNQQGSGYTF
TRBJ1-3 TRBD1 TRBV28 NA TGTGCCAGCAGCCTGGGACAGGGGACTGGAAACACCATATATTTT CASSLGQGTGNTIYF
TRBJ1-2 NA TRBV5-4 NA TGTGCCAGCAGCCTGCGGACTGGGTGGGAGAGACATGGCTACACCTTC CASSLRTGWERHGYTF
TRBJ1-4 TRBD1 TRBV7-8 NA TGTGCCAGCAGCTTAGGGCAGGGGGCCGAAAAACTGTTTTTT CASSLGQGAEKLFF
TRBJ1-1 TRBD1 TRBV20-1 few TGCAGTGTCACAGGGGACACTGAAGCTTTCTTT CSVTGDTEAFF
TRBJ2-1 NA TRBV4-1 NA TGCGCCAGCAGCCAGTTAGGGATCAGCGGTCGGGATGTCCCCGAGCAGTTCTTC CASSQLGISGRDVPEQFF
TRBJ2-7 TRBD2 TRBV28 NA TGTGCCAGCACCCGGACTAGCGGGACCCACTACGAGCAGTACTTC CASTRTSGTHYEQYF
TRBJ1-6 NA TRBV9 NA TGTGCCAGCAGCGTGAGAGGGGATAATTCACCCCTCCACTTT CASSVRGDNSPLHF
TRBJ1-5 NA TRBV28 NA TGTGCCAGTGTGTATAGCAATCAGCCCCAGCATTTT CASVYSNQPQHF
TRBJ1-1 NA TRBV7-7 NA TGTGCCAGCAGCTTATTATTGACAGGTGGAGATAGAGATACTGAAGCTTTCTTT CASSLLLTGGDRDTEAFF
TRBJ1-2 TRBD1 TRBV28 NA TGTGCCAGCAGTTTATCCGGGACAGGGGTCTATGGCTACACCTTC CASSLSGTGVYGYTF
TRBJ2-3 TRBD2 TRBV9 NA TGTGCCAGCAGCGTAGCGAGAGCGGGAGCCCGCACAGATACGCAGTATTTT CASSVARAGARTDTQYF
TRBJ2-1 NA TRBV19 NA TGTGCCAGTAGTATACGGCTAGGCTTGTCATACGATGAGCAGTTCTTC CASSIRLGLSYDEQFF
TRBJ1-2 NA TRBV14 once TGTGCCAGCAGCCAAGATGCTTGGCCAGACTATGGCTACACCTTC CASSQDAWPDYGYTF
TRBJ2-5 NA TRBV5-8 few TGTGCCAGCAGCTTGTACCAAGAGACCCAGTACTTC CASSLYQETQYF
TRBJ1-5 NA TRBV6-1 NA TGTGCCAGCAGTCGCGGATTGTTGAGCAATCAGCCCCAGCATTTT CASSRGLLSNQPQHF
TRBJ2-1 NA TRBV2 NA TGTGCCAGCACTCCCTACAATGAGCAGTTCTTC CASTPYNEQFF
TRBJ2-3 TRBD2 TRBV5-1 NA TGCGCCAGCAGCACCCCCACTAGCGGGAGCACAGATACGCAGTATTTT CASSTPTSGSTDTQYF
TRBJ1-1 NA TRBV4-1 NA TGCGCCAGCAGCCGGGTGGGCGGGCCTGAAGCTTTCTTT CASSRVGGPEAFF
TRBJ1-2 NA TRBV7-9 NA TGTGCCAGCAGCTTAGCGGGGGCGCCCAGGGGCTACACCTTC CASSLAGAPRGYTF
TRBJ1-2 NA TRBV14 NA TGTGCCAGCAGCCCTGCGACAGGAGTACGTGATGGCTACACCTTC CASSPATGVRDGYTF
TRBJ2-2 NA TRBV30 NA TGTGCCTGGATCTGGCGAGGGGGATCGAACACCGGGGAGCTGTTTTTT CAWIWRGGSNTGELFF
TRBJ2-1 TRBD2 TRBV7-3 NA TGTGCCAGCAGGGGACCGGGAGGCCATGAGCAGTTCTTC CASRGPGGHEQFF
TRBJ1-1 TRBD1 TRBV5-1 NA TGCGCCAGCAGCCAGACACTGACAGGGACTGAAGCTTTCTTT CASSQTLTGTEAFF
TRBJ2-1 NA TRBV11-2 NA TGTGCCAGCAGCTTAGCGACGCGAGTGCAGTTCTTC CASSLATRVQFF
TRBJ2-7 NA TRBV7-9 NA TGTGCCAGCAGCACCCTGTGGGGGGCCTACGAGCAGTACTTC CASSTLWGAYEQYF
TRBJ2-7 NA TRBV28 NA TGTGCCAGCGGAGGGACCCTGAGGTCCTACGAGCAGTACTTC CASGGTLRSYEQYF
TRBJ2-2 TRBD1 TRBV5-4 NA TGTGCCAGCAGCCGCCGACAGGGCGACACCGGGGAGCTGTTTTTT CASSRRQGDTGELFF
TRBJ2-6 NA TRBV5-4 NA TGTGCCAGCAGCTTGAAGGGGCGCAGCTCTGGGGCCAACGTCCTGACTTTC CASSLKGRSSGANVLTF
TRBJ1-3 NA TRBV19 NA TGTGCCAGTAAAACAGGGTCTGGAAACACCATATATTTT CASKTGSGNTIYF
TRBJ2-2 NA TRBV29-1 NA TGCAGCGCGTCGATGGGGGCCCACACCGGGGAGCTGTTTTTT CSASMGAHTGELFF
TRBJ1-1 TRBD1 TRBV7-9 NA TGTGCCAGCAGCGCCGGGACAGGGAGTCGTGGCACTGAAGCTTTCTTT CASSAGTGSRGTEAFF
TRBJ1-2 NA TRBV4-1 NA TGCGCCAGCAGCCAAGAAGGTTATGGCTACACCTTC CASSQEGYGYTF
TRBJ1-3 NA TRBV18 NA TGTGCCAGCTCACCACCGTCCAGCTCTGGAAACACCATATATTTT CASSPPSSSGNTIYF
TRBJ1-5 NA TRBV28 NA TGTGCCAGCAGTTCCCCCCGGGACACTAATCAGCCCCAGCATTTT CASSSPRDTNQPQHF
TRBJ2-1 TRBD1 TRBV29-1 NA TGCAGCAGTTGGACAGGCGGCAATGAGCAGTTCTTC CSSWTGGNEQFF
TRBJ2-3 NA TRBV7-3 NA TGTGCCAGCAGCCCCACCGTAGCGGCGATCACAGATACGCAGTATTTT CASSPTVAAITDTQYF
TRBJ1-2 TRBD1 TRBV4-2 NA TGTGCCAGCAGCCAAGGGGAGGACAGGGCGGCCTATGGCTACACCTTC CASSQGEDRAAYGYTF
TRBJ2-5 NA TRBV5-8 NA TGTGCCAGCAGCTGGCGGGAGACCCAGTACTTC CASSWRETQYF
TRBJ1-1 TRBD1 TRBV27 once TGTGCCAGCAGTGCAGGGGGCGCGACTGAAGCTTTCTTT CASSAGGATEAFF
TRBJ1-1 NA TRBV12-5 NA TGTGCTAGTGGTTTGGAAAACACTGAAGCTTTCTTT CASGLENTEAFF
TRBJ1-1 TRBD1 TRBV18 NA TGTGCCAGCTCACGCTTGGGGACAGGGGGCGCGGACACTGAAGCTTTCTTT CASSRLGTGGADTEAFF
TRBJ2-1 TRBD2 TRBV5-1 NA TGCGCCAGCCGGAGTGAGAGCGGGAGATTCAATGAGCAGTTCTTC CASRSESGRFNEQFF
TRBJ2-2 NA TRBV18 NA TGTGCCAGCTCACCCTTTCGGGACTCCCATACAGTTGCGGAAACCGTTCGCCGTGGCGGGGAGCTGTTTTTT CASSPFRDSHTVAETVRRGGELFF
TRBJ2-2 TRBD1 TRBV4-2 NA TGTGCCACCACAGGGGGTGCCGGGGAGCTGTTTTTT CATTGGAGELFF
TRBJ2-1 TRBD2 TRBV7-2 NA TGTGCCAGCAGCGTACTAGCGGGAGTTATCGGGGAGCAGTTCTTC CASSVLAGVIGEQFF
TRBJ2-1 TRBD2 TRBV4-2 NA TGTGCCAGCAGCCAAGATCTGAGCGGGGAAAACAATGAGCAGTTCTTC CASSQDLSGENNEQFF
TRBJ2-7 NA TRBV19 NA TGTGCCAGTAGTATGAGGCCGTCAATTACCTACGAGCAGTACTTC CASSMRPSITYEQYF
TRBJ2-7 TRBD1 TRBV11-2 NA TGTGCCAGCAGCGTCACCGGGACAGCACACTACGAGCAGTACTTC CASSVTGTAHYEQYF
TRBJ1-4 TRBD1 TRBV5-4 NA TGTGCCAGCAGCTTTAGGGTCGACAGGGGTGAAAAACTGTTTTTT CASSFRVDRGEKLFF
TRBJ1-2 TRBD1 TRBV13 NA TGTGCCAGCAGCTTAGGCCCAGGGACAGTAGGAGGTGGCTACACCTTC CASSLGPGTVGGGYTF
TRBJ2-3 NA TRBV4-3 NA TGCGCCAGCAGCCAAGAACAGAGCACAGATACGCAGTATTTT CASSQEQSTDTQYF
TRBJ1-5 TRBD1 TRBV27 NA TGTGCCAGCCCGGGACAGGGAAAAAATCAGCCCCAGCATTTT CASPGQGKNQPQHF
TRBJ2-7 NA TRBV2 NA TGTGCCAGCACCCTGAGTCCTGACTACGAGCAGTACTTC CASTLSPDYEQYF
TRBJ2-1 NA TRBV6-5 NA TGTGCCAGCAGTTACTCGAGCGAGCAGTTCTTC CASSYSSEQFF
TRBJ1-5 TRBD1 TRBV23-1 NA TGCGCCAGCAGTCAATTCACAGGGGCTCGACAGCCCCAGCATTTT CASSQFTGARQPQHF
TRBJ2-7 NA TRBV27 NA TGTGCCCGCTTCGAGGCGGGATCGTCCTACGAGCAGTACTTC CARFEAGSSYEQYF
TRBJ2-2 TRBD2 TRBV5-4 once TGTGCCAGCAGCTTGTTAGCGGGAGGGAGCGGGGAGCTGTTTTTT CASSLLAGGSGELFF